Shown below are 5 T cell receptor beta chains from a single sample sequenced in a study of blood T cell repertoires in COVID-19. Profiling relied on immunoSEQ multiplex PCR, and the TCRdb table lists in-frame clones only, not all of them. The sample shows around 97,000 clones, around four fifths of them seen only once. Sequencing input: peripheral blood. Every receptor here comes from a human donor in a cohort sampled during active COVID-19.

V gene TRBV7-3 combines with J gene TRBJ2-3; TRBD2 is a possible D gene (5 bases). This CDR3 region has 15 residues. Per germline, CDR1 SGHTA and CDR2 FQGTGA. V was pared by 4 bases and J by 3 bases, with 14 bases between. The CDR3 DNA reads as TGTGCCAGCAGCTACAGCCTAGCTATTACAGATACGCAGTATTTT. The encoded protein is CASSYSLAITDTQYF.

The chain has TRBV10-3 and TRBJ1-2; 8 nucleotides match TRBD1. V shed 4 bases and J 6 bases; nucleotides not matched to a gene: 13. Germline CDR1 is ENHRY and CDR2 is SYGVKD. The CDR3 has 16 residues. CDR3 sequence: CAISVGWDRNHDGYTF. The CDR3 DNA is TGTGCCATCAGTGTAGGGTGGGACAGGAATCATGATGGCTACACCTTC.

V gene TRBV4-2 combines with J gene TRBJ1-1; TRBD1 might be the D (5 bases). This CDR3 region has 15 residues. Germline V CDR1 and CDR2: LGHNA, YNFKEQ. V was trimmed by 1 base and J by 0 bases, leaving 9 bases between them. The CDR3 sequence: CASSQGGRVNTEAFF. In nucleotides, the CDR3 is TGTGCCAGCAGCCAAGGGGGCAGGGTGAACACTGAAGCTTTCTTT.

This clone was found a few times. The chain joins TRBV18 to TRBJ1-2; tentative D call: TRBD1 (6 bases). Germline V gives CDR1 KGHSH, CDR2 LQKENI. This CDR3 is built from 14 residues. Trimming took off 3 bases at V and 0 bases at J, with 8 bases between the two ends. The CDR3 DNA follows: TGTGCCAGCTCACCGGACAGAGCTAACTATGGCTACACCTTC. Its protein product is CASSPDRANYGYTF.

V and J are TRBV2 and TRBJ2-5; possible D gene TRBD1, 6 bases. The CDR3 is 14 residues long. Trimming removed 3 bases from V and 7 bases from J, with 15 bases in between. Germline-derived CDR1 and CDR2 are SNHLY and FYNNEI. The CDR3 reads CASSDSLRGGTQYF. The CDR3 DNA is TGTGCCAGCAGTGATTCGCTCCGAGGGGGGACCCAGTACTTC. Together with reference TRBV2 and TRBJ2-5, the CDR3 gives the full variable domain: EPEVTQTPSHQVTQMGQEVILRCVPISNHLYFYWYRQILGQKVEFLVSFYNNEISEKSEIFDDQFSVERPDGSNFTLKIRSTKLEDSAMYFCASSDSLRGGTQYFGPGTRLLVL.